This T cell receptor beta chain came from a study of blood T cell repertoires in COVID-19. Study-wide context: The United States, Italy and Spain were the sources of the acute and convalescent COVID-19 samples.

Germline V gives CDR1 SGHRS, CDR2 YFSETQ. This CDR3 is 16 amino acids long. Trimming left V 0 bases short and J 2 bases short, with 14 bases between. How the authors handled the data: It was from reference gene primer amplification that nucleated cell counts were estimated. Produced via immunoSEQ multiplex PCR; TCRdb's table is partial and in-frame only. That table furnishes V, J and clone size, whereas the DNA furnished D and trimming. The sample yields around 250,000 clones, 86% seen once. This clonotype originated in a man aged 55 to 69 with acute or convalescent COVID-19. The V gene is TRBV5-1, the J gene TRBJ1-2; D is unresolved. Material for sequencing was peripheral blood. The CDR3 bases are TGCGCCAGCAGCTTGGATGCCACAACGTCCAACTATGGCTACACCTTC. It encodes CASSLDATTSNYGYTF.